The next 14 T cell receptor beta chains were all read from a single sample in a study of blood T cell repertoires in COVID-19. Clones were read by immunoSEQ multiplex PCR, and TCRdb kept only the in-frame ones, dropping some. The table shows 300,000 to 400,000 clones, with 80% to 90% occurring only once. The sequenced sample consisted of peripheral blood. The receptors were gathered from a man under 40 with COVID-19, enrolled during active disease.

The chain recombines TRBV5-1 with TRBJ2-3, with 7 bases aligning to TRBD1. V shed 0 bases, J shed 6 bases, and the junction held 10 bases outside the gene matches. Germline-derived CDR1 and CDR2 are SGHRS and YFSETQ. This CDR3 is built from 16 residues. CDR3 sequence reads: CASSLAIATGRDTQYF. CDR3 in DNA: TGCGCCAGCAGCTTGGCAATAGCGACAGGGCGGGATACGCAGTATTTT.

CDR3 DNA: TGTGCCATCAGTGAGTTTAGCGGGAGGGCCGAGACAGATACGCAGTATTTT. Its translation is CAISEFSGRAETDTQYF. The chain recombines TRBV10-3 with TRBJ2-3, with 11 bases identical to TRBD2. The CDR3 spans 17 residues. After removal of 1 base from V and 3 bases from J, the junction contained 6 bases not matched to a gene. CDR1 ENHRY and CDR2 SYGVKD come from the germline V gene.

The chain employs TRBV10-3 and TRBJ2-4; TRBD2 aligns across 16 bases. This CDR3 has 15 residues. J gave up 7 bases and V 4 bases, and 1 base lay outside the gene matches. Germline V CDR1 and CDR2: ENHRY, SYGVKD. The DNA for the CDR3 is TGTGCCATCAGTGTGGGACTAGCGGGAGGGAACATTCAGTACTTC. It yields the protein CAISVGLAGGNIQYF.

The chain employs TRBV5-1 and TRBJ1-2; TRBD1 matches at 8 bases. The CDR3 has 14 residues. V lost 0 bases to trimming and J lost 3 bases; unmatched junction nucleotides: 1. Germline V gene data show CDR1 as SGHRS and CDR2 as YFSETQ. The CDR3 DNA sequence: TGCGCCAGCAGCTTGGCGGGACAGGACTATGGCTACACCTTC. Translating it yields CASSLAGQDYGYTF.

CDR3 DNA sequence: TGTGCCTGGAGTGTACGTGTCCGGACAGATAACACTGAAGCTTTCTTT. Protein product: CAWSVRVRTDNTEAFF. This rearrangement joins TRBV30 to TRBJ1-1; D may be TRBD1 (6 bases). The CDR3 loop spans 16 amino acids. The ends were cut back, 0 bases at V and 2 bases at J, with 16 bases in the middle. Looked up from germline, CDR1 is GTSNPN and CDR2 is SVGIG (reference sequence).

The CDR3 region has the DNA TGTGCCACCTCTAACAGGGGGCGCGGAGATACGCAGTATTTT. Encoded protein: CATSNRGRGDTQYF. J is TRBJ2-3 and V is TRBV15; 9 positions match TRBD1. With V trimmed by 8 bases and J by 5 bases, 8 bases remained unmatched. Germline V gene sequence: CDR1 LNHNV, CDR2 YYDKDF (reference sequence). The CDR3 extends over 14 amino acids.

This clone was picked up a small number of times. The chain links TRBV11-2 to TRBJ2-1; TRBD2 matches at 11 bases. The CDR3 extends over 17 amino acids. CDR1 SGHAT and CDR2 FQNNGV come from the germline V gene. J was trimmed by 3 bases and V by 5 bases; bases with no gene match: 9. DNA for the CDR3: TGTGCCAGCAGCCTACGCCGGGGACTAGCGGACTACAATGAGCAGTTCTTC. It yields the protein CASSLRRGLADYNEQFF.

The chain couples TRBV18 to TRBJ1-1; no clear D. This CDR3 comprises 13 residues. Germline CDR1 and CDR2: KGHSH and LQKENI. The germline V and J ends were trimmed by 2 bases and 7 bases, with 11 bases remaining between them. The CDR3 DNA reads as TGTGCCAGCTCACCAACCGACAAGGTTGAAGCTTTCTTT. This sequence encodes CASSPTDKVEAFF.

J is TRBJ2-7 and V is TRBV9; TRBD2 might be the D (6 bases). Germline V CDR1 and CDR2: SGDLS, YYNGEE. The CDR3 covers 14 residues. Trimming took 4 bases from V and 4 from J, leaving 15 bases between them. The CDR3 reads CASSPPGLTYEQYF. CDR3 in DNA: TGTGCCAGCAGCCCTCCGGGACTGACTTACGAGCAGTACTTC. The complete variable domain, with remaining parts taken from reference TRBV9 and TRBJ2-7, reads DSGVTQTPKHLITATGQRVTLRCSPRSGDLSVYWYQQSLDQGLQFLIQYYNGEERAKGNILERFSAQQFPDLHSELNLSSLELGDSALYFCASSPPGLTYEQYFGPGTRLTVT.

This chain's CDR3 is CASSLRQGYTEAFF. CDR3 nucleotide sequence: TGTGCCAGCAGCTTAAGGCAGGGTTACACTGAAGCTTTCTTT. V gene TRBV7-2 combines with J gene TRBJ1-1; D might be TRBD1 (5 bases). This CDR3 is built from 14 residues. Trimming left V 2 bases short and J 3 bases short, with 10 bases between. Germline CDR1 SGHTA, CDR2 FQGNSA. Using reference TRBV7-2 and TRBJ1-1 for the parts outside the CDR3, the full variable domain is GAGVSQSPSNKVTEKGKDVELRCDPISGHTALYWYRQSLGQGLEFLIYFQGNSAPDKSGLPSDRFSAERTGGSVSTLTIQRTQQEDSAVYLCASSLRQGYTEAFFGQGTRLTVV.

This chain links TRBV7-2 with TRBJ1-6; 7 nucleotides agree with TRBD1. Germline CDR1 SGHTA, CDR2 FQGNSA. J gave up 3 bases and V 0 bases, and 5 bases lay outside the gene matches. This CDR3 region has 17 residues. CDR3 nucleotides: TGTGCCAGCAGCTTAGCGCAGGGGGGAGGCTATAATTCACCCCTCCACTTT. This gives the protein CASSLAQGGGYNSPLHF.

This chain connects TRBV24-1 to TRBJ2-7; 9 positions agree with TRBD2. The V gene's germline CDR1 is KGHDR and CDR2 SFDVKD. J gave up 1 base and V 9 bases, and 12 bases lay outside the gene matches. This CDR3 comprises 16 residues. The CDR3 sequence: CATPRRGRAVSYEQYF. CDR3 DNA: TGTGCCACCCCGCGGCGCGGGAGGGCCGTATCCTACGAGCAGTACTTC.

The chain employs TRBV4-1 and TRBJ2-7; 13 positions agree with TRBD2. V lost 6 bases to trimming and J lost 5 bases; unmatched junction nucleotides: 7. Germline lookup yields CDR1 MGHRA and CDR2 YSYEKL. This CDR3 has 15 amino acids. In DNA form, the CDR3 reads TGCGCCAGCAGTCCGGGGACTAGCGGGAAAAACGAGCAGTACTTC. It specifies CASSPGTSGKNEQYF.

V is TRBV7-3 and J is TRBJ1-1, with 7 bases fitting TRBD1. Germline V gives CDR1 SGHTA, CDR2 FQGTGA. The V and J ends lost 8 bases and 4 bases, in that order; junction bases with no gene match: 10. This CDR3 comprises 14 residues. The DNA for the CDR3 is TGTGCCAGCGGAACCTCCGGGACAGTCACTGAAGCTTTCTTT. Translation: CASGTSGTVTEAFF.